This T cell receptor beta chain was identified during a study of Graves' ophthalmopathy and Graves' hyperthyroidism. CDR1 is MNHNS, CDR2 SASEGT, per germline. Trimming took off 0 bases at V and 3 bases at J, with 5 bases between the two ends. CDR3 length: 13 residues. Using RNA transcripts, the TCR beta CDR3 regions were amplified. HTBI-primed RT-PCR formed the first round, and a multiplex PCR formed the second. TCRdb reprocessed the multiplex PCR reads with MiXCR, giving one entry per CDR3 protein. The sample contains 450,000 or so distinct CDR3 sequences, approximately 15% of which appear only once.

Sequencing was performed on blood. The TCR was taken from a young woman with Graves' ophthalmopathy. The chain couples TRBV6-1 to TRBJ1-1; D is unclear. The CDR3 region is CASSEARHTEAFF. The CDR3 bases are TGTGCCAGCAGTGAAGCTCGGCACACTGAAGCTTTCTTT.